This paragraph covers one T cell receptor (beta chain) sequence. The target antigen is unknown. Other DNA sequences of this sample code for an identical CDR3. It was with 60 Vbeta and 13 Jbeta primers that the PCR ran. Repertoires were generated with immunoSEQ multiplex PCR, while TCRdb's copy carries only in-frame clones and drops some. In the table there are 130,000 or so clones, around three quarters of which are singletons. This CDR3 has 14 amino acids. Germline CDR1 SGDLS, CDR2 YYNGEE. V gave up 0 bases and J gave up 2 bases, with 5 bases separating them. This specimen comes from a study of cytomegalovirus exposure and HLA in healthy donors. General study points: Earlier analysis looked at TCR beta V segments, and most were productive about 87% or about 30% of the time.

The chain is built from TRBV9 and TRBJ2-2, with D unclear. The TCR originated in a man under 40 in good health and CMV-seronegative. The specimen sequenced was PBMCs. CDR3 sequence reads: CASSVGGNTGELFF. CDR3 nucleotides: TGTGCCAGCAGCGTAGGCGGAAACACCGGGGAGCTGTTTTTT. The entire variable domain, with the rest obtained from reference TRBV9 and TRBJ2-2, is as follows: DSGVTQTPKHLITATGQRVTLRCSPRSGDLSVYWYQQSLDQGLQFLIQYYNGEERAKGNILERFSAQQFPDLHSELNLSSLELGDSALYFCASSVGGNTGELFFGEGSRLTVL.